Below are 22 T cell receptor beta chains sequenced from a single sample in a study of T cells in women clearing cervical HPV infection. Assay used: immunoSEQ multiplex PCR; TCRdb lists only in-frame clones, some missing. The repertoire table contains approximately 31,000 clones. The sample consisted of blood buffy coat. The receptors here all came from a woman between 18 and 70 years old with a cervical HPV16 infection that either progressed to CIN3+ or cleared (not recorded which).

CDR3 sequence: CASSYRGHRIYEQYF. The CDR3 DNA, read in part, is TGTGCCAGTAGTTACAGGGGACATCGAATCTACGAG. The rearrangement joins TRBV19 to TRBJ2-7; 7 bases fit TRBD1. The missing CDR3 end, 3 residues past where the read stops, is filled in from the germline J gene. The ends lost 5 bases at V and 3 bases at J; junction bases unmatched: 10. This CDR3 contains 15 residues. The germline V gene encodes CDR1 LNHDA and CDR2 SQIVND (reference sequence).

Comments on this clone: The read stops 3 residues short of the end of the CDR3; the missing end is completed from the germline J gene. The chain uses TRBV7-2 and TRBJ2-7, with TRBD2 matching 9 bases. Germline CDR1 and CDR2: SGHTA and FQGNSA. The ends lost 7 bases at V and 2 bases at J; junction bases unmatched: 6. CDR3 length: 14 amino acids. The sequenced part of the CDR3 DNA is TGTGCCAGCAACCTTAGCGGGGGACCCTACGAG. It specifies CASNLSGGPYE. The full CDR3 protein is CASNLSGGPYEQYF.

As for this clone: The read ends 3 residues shy of where the CDR3 ends; the end is completed using the germline J gene. This rearrangement joins TRBV30 to TRBJ2-1; tentative D call: TRBD1 (7 bases). The CDR3 runs to 14 residues. Germline loops: CDR1 GTSNPN, CDR2 SVGIG (reference sequence). The germline V and J ends were trimmed by 8 bases and 6 bases, with 20 bases remaining between them. CDR3: CAGAKRRGVNEQFF. CDR3 DNA, as far as it was read: TGTGCCGGGGCCAAGCGCAGGGGGGTCAATGAG. Using reference TRBV30 and TRBJ2-1 for the parts outside the CDR3, the full variable domain is SQTIHQWPATLVQPVGSPLSLECTVEGTSNPNLYWYRQAAGRGLQLLFYSVGIGQISSEVPQNLSASRPQDRQFILSSKKLLLSDSGFYLCAGAKRRGVNEQFFGPGTRLTVL.

Regarding this clone: The read stops 3 residues short of the end of the CDR3; the missing end is completed from the germline J gene. The V call is TRBV20-1, the J call TRBJ2-7; D gene ambiguous. CDR3 length: 15 residues. The germline CDR1 and CDR2 sequences are DFQATT and SNEGSKA (reference sequence). The V gene lost 5 bases and the J gene lost 3 bases, with 20 bases spanning the gap. CDR3 region: CSAFTLSEMDYEQYF. The CDR3 bases that were read are TGCAGTGCTTTCACCCTGAGCGAAATGGACTACGAG.

As to this clone: The CDR3 end is not reached by the read, which stops 3 residues before it; the germline J gene fills it in. V is TRBV7-2 and J is TRBJ2-1, with 10 nucleotides matching TRBD2. The CDR3 sequence is 15 residues long. J lost 5 bases, V lost 1 base, and 2 bases had no gene match. Germline V gene sequence: CDR1 SGHTA, CDR2 FQGNSA. This CDR3 is CASSLGLAGDNEQFF. The DNA read from the CDR3 is TGTGCCAGCAGCTTAGGGCTAGCGGGAGACAATGAG.

On this clone itself: The sequence runs out 3 residues before the end of the CDR3; the remainder is reconstructed from the germline J gene. V is TRBV5-1 and J is TRBJ2-1; 8 bases match TRBD2. The CDR3 loop spans 14 amino acids. The germline V gene has CDR1 SGHRS and CDR2 YFSETQ. V lost 2 bases and J lost 6; bases outside the gene matches: 4. The CDR3 DNA, read in part, is TGCGCCAGCAGCTTCGGGGGGGGCCTCAATGAG. Translating it yields CASSFGGGLNE. The whole CDR3 region reads CASSFGGGLNEQFF.

About this clone itself: The CDR3 end is not reached by the read, which stops 3 residues before it; the germline J gene fills it in. The V and J genes are TRBV5-1 and TRBJ1-6; possibly TRBD1 for D (6 bases). The V gene lost 4 bases and the J gene lost 9 bases, with 20 bases spanning the gap. The CDR3 is made up of 16 amino acids. The germline V gene has CDR1 SGHRS and CDR2 YFSETQ. The CDR3 protein is CASSLPMTGGVSPLHF. CDR3 DNA (partial): TGCGCCAGCAGCCTCCCTATGACAGGAGGGGTTTCACCC.

On this clone itself: Sequencing ends 3 residues short of the CDR3 end; the germline J gene provides the rest. The chain recombines TRBV10-2 with TRBJ2-5, with 10 bases lining up with TRBD2. V shed 4 bases, J shed 5 bases, and the junction held 13 bases outside the gene matches. Germline V gene data show CDR1 as WSHSY and CDR2 as SAAADI. There are 17 residues in the CDR3. CDR3 sequence: CASSVTSGMVRRETQYF. The covered CDR3 bases are TGCGCCAGCAGTGTCACTAGCGGGATGGTCCGTAGGGAGACC.

Comments on this clone: The observed sequence ends 3 residues before the CDR3 terminus, with the missing tail filled in from the germline J gene. The chain recombines TRBV10-3 with TRBJ1-2; weak D call: TRBD1 (5 bases). Germline loops: CDR1 ENHRY, CDR2 SYGVKD. This CDR3 is 15 amino acids long. V lost 5 bases, J lost 3 bases, and 16 bases lay in between. The CDR3 region is CAISPGEPGDYGYTF. CDR3 DNA (partial): TGTGCCATCAGTCCGGGGGAGCCAGGCGACTATGGC.

On this clone itself: The read finishes 3 residues shy of the CDR3 end, and the germline J gene is used to complete it. J is TRBJ1-2 and V is TRBV6-1, with D possibly matching TRBD1 (5 bases). The CDR3 extends over 12 amino acids. Germline loops: CDR1 MNHNS, CDR2 SASEGT. Trimming removed 4 bases from V and 4 bases from J, with 7 bases in between. CDR3 sequence: CASSGQIYGYTF. The CDR3 bases that were read are TGTGCCAGCAGTGGACAGATCTATGGC.

As regards this clone: The read ends 3 residues early relative to the CDR3; the germline J gene fills the gap. The chain has TRBV6-1 and TRBJ1-4; D may be TRBD1 (5 bases). CDR3 length: 19 residues. Germline CDR1 MNHNS, CDR2 SASEGT. The sequenced CDR3 bases are TGTGCCAGCAGTGAAAGGAGGACACCCGTGCACTCTGGGGCCAACGTA. Residues: CASSERRTPVHSGANV. The CDR3 in its entirety is CASSERRTPVHSGANVLFF.

The sequenced CDR3 bases are TGTGCCAGTAGTATAGGGACAGATAGCAATCAGCCC. This gives the protein CASSIGTDSNQP. The complete CDR3 sequence is CASSIGTDSNQPQHF. The chain employs TRBV19 and TRBJ1-5; maybe TRBD1 (6 bases). Sequencing ends 3 residues short of the CDR3 end; the germline J gene provides the rest. Germline CDR1 LNHDA, CDR2 SQIVND (reference sequence). The CDR3 is 15 residues long. V was trimmed by 1 base and J by 0 bases, leaving 7 bases between them.

Points on this clone: The read halts 3 residues ahead of the CDR3 end, with the missing end drawn from the germline J gene. The chain joins TRBV6-1 to TRBJ2-4; possibly TRBD1 for D (6 bases). The germline gives CDR1 MNHNS, CDR2 SASEGT. The CDR3 covers 15 residues. The sequenced CDR3 bases are TGTGCCAGCAGTGAAGCGACAGGATTAGAGTGGGGT. Its translation is CASSEATGLEWG. The full CDR3 sequence reads CASSEATGLEWGQYF.

On this clone: The observed sequence ends 3 residues before the CDR3 terminus, with the missing tail filled in from the germline J gene. The chain joins TRBV30 to TRBJ1-2; weak D call: TRBD1 (5 bases). From germline, CDR1 is GTSNPN and CDR2 SVGIG (reference sequence). The CDR3 consists of 15 residues. The sequenced CDR3 bases are TGTGCCTGGAGTGTATTTTCATCAGGGTACGGCGAC. The encoded protein is CAWSVFSSGYGD. The complete CDR3 reads CAWSVFSSGYGDYTF.

Turning to this clone: From the germline J gene comes the end of the CDR3, since the read stops 3 residues before it. This chain links TRBV19 with TRBJ2-1, with D possibly matching TRBD1 (6 bases). The V end was cut by 3 bases, the J end by 7 bases, with 13 bases between. This CDR3 is 14 amino acids long. Germline V gene data show CDR1 as LNHDA and CDR2 as SQIVND (reference sequence). The part of the CDR3 DNA that was read is TGTGCCAGTAGTATGGGGGCAGTCTTTAATGAG. It is translated as CASSMGAVFNE. The entire CDR3 is CASSMGAVFNEQFF.

Note on this clone: The read stops 3 residues short of the end of the CDR3; the missing end is completed from the germline J gene. V is TRBV19 and J is TRBJ2-1, with D perhaps matching TRBD1 (7 bases). The CDR3 covers 15 residues. Germline assignment: CDR1 LNHDA and CDR2 SQIVND (reference sequence). V was trimmed by 7 bases and J by 7 bases, leaving 20 bases between them. The covered CDR3 bases are TGTGCCAGTACTGAGGGGGCAGGGGGGTTTAATGAG. This gives the protein CASTEGAGGFNE. The whole CDR3 is CASTEGAGGFNEQFF.

Turning to this clone: The read terminates 3 residues before the CDR3 end, so the remaining end is supplied by the germline J gene. The chain uses TRBV5-1 and TRBJ2-7, with TRBD1 matching over 7 bases. The CDR3 length is 13 residues. The germline V gene has CDR1 SGHRS and CDR2 YFSETQ. Germline trimming cut 6 bases from V and 2 bases from J; bases unmatched to any gene: 5. CDR3 sequence: CASTPGQTYEQYF. Incomplete CDR3 DNA: TGCGCCAGCACTCCGGGACAGACCTACGAG. Full variable domain (outside the CDR3, taken from reference TRBV5-1 and TRBJ2-7): KAGVTQTPRYLIKTRGQQVTLSCSPISGHRSVSWYQQTPGQGLQFLFEYFSETQRNKGNFPGRFSGRQFSNSRSEMNVSTLELGDSALYLCASTPGQTYEQYFGPGTRLTVT.

As concerns this clone: The read ends 3 residues before the CDR3 terminus; that terminus is restored from the germline J gene. V is TRBV6-2 or TRBV6-3 and J is TRBJ2-2; D is ambiguous. The CDR3 runs to 14 residues. V was pared by 4 bases and J by 0 bases, with 6 bases between. Germline V lookup: CDR1 MNHEY, CDR2 SVGEGT. The CDR3 spells CASSLQPNTGELFF. The covered CDR3 bases are TGTGCCAGCAGTTTACAGCCGAACACCGGGGAG.

Of note for this clone: The CDR3 extends 3 residues past the end of the read, so its final part is completed from the germline J gene. V gene TRBV4-1 combines with J gene TRBJ2-7, with 7 bases lining up with TRBD2. Germline V lookup: CDR1 MGHRA, CDR2 YSYEKL. The length of the CDR3 is 18 residues. Trimming removed 1 base from V and 3 bases from J; junction bases left unmatched: 15. The covered CDR3 bases are TGCGCCAGCAGCCAAGCCAGCCCGGGGGGTCTCAGGGTCTACGAG. This translates into CASSQASPGGLRVYE. The full CDR3 reads CASSQASPGGLRVYEQYF.

CDR3 region: CSAPPPLRENRLIDTQYF. Partial CDR3 DNA: TGCAGTGCTCCCCCCCCGTTGAGGGAGAATAGACTAATAGATACG. The chain recombines TRBV20-1 with TRBJ2-3; TRBD2 is a possible D gene (5 bases). The read ends 3 residues early relative to the CDR3; the germline J gene fills the gap. Deletions cut 5 bases from V and 5 bases from J, with 29 bases between. The CDR3 has 18 amino acids. Germline CDR1 and CDR2: DFQATT and SNEGSKA (reference sequence).

On this clone itself: The observed sequence ends 3 residues before the CDR3 terminus, with the missing tail filled in from the germline J gene. J is TRBJ1-5 and V is TRBV19; D possibly corresponds to TRBD1 (5 bases). There are 16 residues in the CDR3. In germline, CDR1 is LNHDA, CDR2 SQIVND (reference sequence). Trimming removed 6 bases at V and 5 bases at J, with 20 bases between. CDR3 amino acids: CASSVINPQGDQPQHF. The sequenced CDR3 bases are TGTGCCAGTAGCGTCATCAATCCTCAGGGCGATCAGCCC.

With regard to this clone: Read coverage stops 3 residues before the CDR3 terminus; the germline J gene supplies the remainder. The chain is built from TRBV2 and TRBJ2-3; 8 bases agree with TRBD2. CDR1 SNHLY and CDR2 FYNNEI come from the germline V gene. After removal of 7 bases from V and 2 bases from J, the junction contained 11 bases not matched to a gene. The CDR3 consists of 16 residues. CDR3 loop: CASTAGSGGYTDTQYF. The part of the CDR3 DNA that was read is TGTGCCAGCACCGCAGGATCGGGGGGGTACACAGATACG.